A single sample is the source of the 3 T cell receptor beta chains below, sequenced in a study of post-analysis software for immune sequencing data. Regarding the study as a whole: Included in a set of roughly five TRBV segments more frequent in patients than controls were TRBV5-6, TRBV5-1 and TRBV20-1.

For these receptors, no antigen is known. Unique molecular identifiers were present in the TCR beta cDNA libraries. One entry per CDR3 protein, called by TCRdb with MiXCR from the PCR reads. This table holds roughly 600,000 distinct CDR3 sequences, roughly 40% found once. The sample comprised blood. The source is a girl between 10 and 17 years old with multiple sclerosis.

Concerning this clonotype: One base away lies a much larger clone, so this may be a sequencing read error. The chain links TRBV5-1 to TRBJ1-2; no firm D call. The CDR3 is made up of 14 amino acids. Per the germline V gene, CDR1 is SGHRS and CDR2 is YFSETQ. The DNA of the CDR3 is TGCACCAGCAGCTTGGACGGAACTAACTATGGCTACACCTTC. Its protein product is CTSSLDGTNYGYTF.

The rearrangement joins TRBV20-1 to TRBJ2-1, with D tentatively TRBD1 (6 bases). The CDR3 spans 12 residues. CDR1 and CDR2 from the germline V gene are DFQATT and SNEGSKA (reference sequence). CDR3 coding DNA: TGCATCGCGAGGGGGAGTTATAATGAGCAGTTCTTC. The encoded protein is CIARGSYNEQFF.

This clonotype appeared a few times. The chain links TRBV5-1 to TRBJ2-3; TRBD2 matches 8 bases. Germline CDR1 reads SGHRS; CDR2 reads YFSETQ. Unmatched junction bases numbered 5, after V lost 2 bases and J lost 6 bases. This CDR3 region has 14 residues. The CDR3 region is CASSLSGSVDTQYF. In nucleotides, the CDR3 is TGCGCCAGCAGCTTAAGCGGGAGTGTGGATACGCAGTATTTT.